The 18 T cell receptor beta chains given below trace back to one sample, sequenced in a study of early T cells in non-severe SARS-CoV-2 infection. TCRdb reanalysed the 5' RACE reads using MiXCR and keeps one entry per CDR3 protein. The profile shows over 30,000 distinct CDR3 sequences, 5.4% of them singletons. Source: whole blood, taken at baseline. The receptors come from an adult who was a healthcare worker with PCR-confirmed SARS-CoV-2 infection or an uninfected control (not recorded which).

This clonotype was seen a handful of times. This chain connects TRBV6-6 to TRBJ2-5, with unresolved D. Per germline, CDR1 MNHNY and CDR2 SVGAGI (reference sequence). V was cut by 5 bases and J by 0 bases, with 7 bases left in between. The length of the CDR3 is 13 residues. The CDR3 is CASSPLNQETQYF. The CDR3 DNA reads as TGTGCCAGCAGTCCACTAAACCAAGAGACCCAGTACTTC.

This clonotype came up many times. This chain's CDR3 is CASSNLADGGIQYF. In DNA, the CDR3 is TGTGCCAGCAGCAACTTGGCAGACGGAGGCATTCAGTACTTC. This chain links TRBV11-2 with TRBJ2-4; possibly TRBD2 for D (5 bases). V lost 5 bases to trimming and J lost 9 bases, with 17 bases between them. The CDR3 length is 14 residues. CDR1 SGHAT and CDR2 FQNNGV come from the germline V gene. Variable domain in full (rest from reference TRBV11-2 and TRBJ2-4): EAGVAQSPRYKIIEKRQSVAFWCNPISGHATLYWYQQILGQGPKLLIQFQNNGVVDDSQLPKDRFSAERLKGVDSTLKIQPAKLEDSAVYLCASSNLADGGIQYFGAGTRLSVL.

This clonotype was detected many times. The chain joins TRBV15 to TRBJ2-1; a possible D gene is TRBD1 (5 bases). Trimming shortened V by 1 base and J by 4 bases, and 11 bases separated the two germline ends. The V gene's germline CDR1 is LNHNV and CDR2 YYDKDF (reference sequence). The CDR3 is 15 amino acids. The DNA of the CDR3 is TGTGCCACCAGCAGAGTTCAGGGCCGATACAATGAGCAGTTCTTC. Translation: CATSRVQGRYNEQFF.

In this sample, this clonotype is medium-sized. V usage is TRBV20-1 and J usage is TRBJ2-1, with D possibly matching TRBD2 (5 bases). The germline V and J ends were trimmed by 0 bases and 0 bases, with 15 bases remaining between them. CDR3 size: 17 residues. CDR1 is DFQATT and CDR2 is SNEGSKA in the germline V gene (reference sequence). This chain's CDR3 is CSARDTLRAASYNEQFF. CDR3 in DNA: TGCAGTGCTAGAGATACCTTACGAGCGGCCTCCTACAATGAGCAGTTCTTC.

V and J are TRBV20-1 and TRBJ2-1; TRBD2 aligns across 8 bases. Germline V gene sequence: CDR1 DFQATT, CDR2 SNEGSKA (reference sequence). The CDR3 consists of 16 residues. V gave up 3 bases and J gave up 7 bases; unmatched junction bases: 14. The CDR3 loop reads CSASQGLTRGRNEQFF. The CDR3 DNA is TGCAGTGCTAGCCAGGGACTAACCCGCGGGAGGAATGAGCAGTTCTTC.

This clonotype was picked up many times. The V call is TRBV28, the J call TRBJ2-3; 9 bases agree with TRBD1. The V gene end was trimmed by 5 bases and the J gene end by 8 bases; junction bases not matched to a gene: 11. Germline V gene lookup returns CDR1 MDHEN and CDR2 SYDVKM. The CDR3 runs 15 residues. The CDR3 region is CASSITGGLITTQYF. CDR3 DNA sequence: TGTGCCAGCAGTATCACAGGGGGCCTTATTACTACGCAGTATTTT.

This clonotype was found many times. The rearrangement joins TRBV2 to TRBJ1-4, with a tentative D call TRBD1 (5 bases). The CDR3 extends over 15 amino acids. The germline CDR1 and CDR2 sequences are SNHLY and FYNNEI. V was clipped by 6 bases and J by 5 bases, with 16 bases between them. The CDR3 protein is CASRAEQGWNEKLFF. CDR3 nucleotide sequence: TGTGCCAGCAGGGCCGAGCAGGGTTGGAATGAAAAACTGTTTTTT.

In its sample, this clonotype was seen a few times. The V gene is TRBV19, the J gene TRBJ1-2, with D unclear. From germline, CDR1 is LNHDA and CDR2 SQIVND (reference sequence). The CDR3 runs to 12 residues. V lost 11 bases, J lost 4 bases, and 14 bases lay in between. In DNA form, the CDR3 reads TGTGCCTCAAGACCGCCTGGCTATGGCTACACCTTC. Protein: CASRPPGYGYTF.

This clonotype was observed many times. The chain recombines TRBV6-5 with TRBJ2-4, with 7 bases fitting TRBD1. The germline V gene encodes CDR1 MNHEY and CDR2 SVGAGI. The CDR3 sequence is 14 residues long. Trimming took 6 bases from V and 10 from J; bases not matched to a gene: 12. CDR3 DNA: TGTGCCAGCAGATCAGGACAGGTCTTATCAATTCAGTACTTC. Translated: CASRSGQVLSIQYF.

This clonotype was found many times. The chain couples TRBV6-2 or TRBV6-3 to TRBJ2-3; 7 positions agree with TRBD2. Germline CDR1 and CDR2: MNHEY and SVGEGT. The J segment lost 2 bases and the V segment lost 2 bases, leaving 19 bases of the junction unmatched. This CDR3 comprises 20 residues. The CDR3 sequence: CASSYVSPRVAGANTDTQYF. DNA of the CDR3: TGTGCCAGCAGTTACGTCTCTCCTAGAGTGGCGGGAGCGAACACAGATACGCAGTATTTT.

This clonotype has more than one count but fewer than ten. The V call is TRBV19, the J call TRBJ2-5; unclear D gene. The CDR3 loop spans 14 amino acids. The germline CDR1 and CDR2 sequences are LNHDA and SQIVND (reference sequence). V lost 1 base and J 2 bases, leaving 8 bases between the germline ends. CDR3 residues: CASSIGSEQETQYF. CDR3 nucleotides: TGTGCCAGTAGTATAGGGAGTGAACAAGAGACCCAGTACTTC.

This clonotype appeared many times. The DNA for the CDR3 is TGTGCCTGGAGTGTACTCGACACGACCATTCAGTACTTC. Protein: CAWSVLDTTIQYF. This chain joins TRBV30 and TRBJ2-4; unclear D gene. The germline V gene encodes CDR1 GTSNPN and CDR2 SVGIG (reference sequence). V was clipped by 0 bases and J by 9 bases, with 12 bases between them. The CDR3 has 13 amino acids.

The CDR3 nucleotides are TGTGCCAGCACTCGTCTGGCGGGCAATGAGCAGTTCTTC. This encodes CASTRLAGNEQFF. The chain joins TRBV27 to TRBJ2-1; D might be TRBD2 (5 bases). Trimming left V 7 bases short and J 6 bases short, with 13 bases between. The germline CDR1 and CDR2 sequences are MNHEY and SMNVEV (reference sequence). CDR3 length: 13 residues.

A remark on this clonotype: The CDR3 ends on some other residue instead of the conserved phenylalanine or tryptophan, so this is likely a read error. It is unclear where the CDR3 begins or ends on the DNA, so no DNA is shown, and the CDR3 is as TCRdb lists it. The CDR3 spells CASSQLREGCS. The chain carries TRBV4-3 and TRBJ2-1; the tabulated D call, TRBD2, remains unverified against the DNA. The CDR3 contains 11 residues when both ends are counted. Germline V CDR1 and CDR2: LGHNA, YSLEER.

This clonotype was seen many times. The rearrangement joins TRBV24-1 to TRBJ2-1; TRBD2 matches at 10 bases. The trim removed 3 bases at V and 4 bases at J, leaving 5 bases unmatched. This CDR3 region has 16 residues. CDR1 is KGHDR and CDR2 is SFDVKD in the germline V gene. The CDR3 nucleotides read TGTGCCACCAGTGATGCGGGACTAGCGCTTTACAATGAGCAGTTCTTC. The encoded protein is CATSDAGLALYNEQFF.

This clonotype has only a few counts. The V call is TRBV7-9, the J call TRBJ1-6; no firm D call. Germline V gene sequence: CDR1 SEHNR, CDR2 FQNEAQ (reference sequence). V was clipped by 0 bases and J by 3 bases, with 12 bases between them. The CDR3 has 17 residues. The CDR3 DNA is TGTGCCAGCAGCTTAGCGAGAACGGCGAACTATAATTCACCCCTCCACTTT. Its protein product is CASSLARTANYNSPLHF.

This clonotype was detected many times. CDR3: CASSQSSATGELFF. The DNA for the CDR3 is TGCGCCAGCAGCCAGTCTAGCGCCACCGGGGAGCTGTTTTTT. The rearrangement uses TRBV4-1 and TRBJ2-2, with TRBD2 as a possible D gene (6 bases). This CDR3 has 14 residues. Germline CDR1 reads MGHRA; CDR2 reads YSYEKL. The V end lost 3 bases, the J end lost 4 bases, and 9 bases lay between the germline ends.

The table lists this clonotype with many counts. The chain uses TRBV29-1 and TRBJ2-1, with 11 bases that match TRBD2. CDR1 and CDR2 from the germline V gene are SQVTM and ANQGSEA. The CDR3 has 14 amino acids. With V trimmed by 3 bases and J by 3 bases, 1 base remained unmatched. CDR3 DNA: TGCAGCGTTGAGGGACTAGCGGACTACAATGAGCAGTTCTTC. The encoded protein is CSVEGLADYNEQFF.